Described below is a single TCR beta chain sequence and its context. The sample is drawn from a study of blood T cell repertoires in COVID-19. The CDR3 loop spans 13 amino acids. Trimming took off 6 bases at V and 2 bases at J, with 10 bases between the two ends. Germline V lookup: CDR1 ENHRY, CDR2 SYGVKD. How the authors handled the data: Nucleated cell number was recorded as an estimate derived from reference gene primer amplification. Assay used: immunoSEQ multiplex PCR; TCRdb lists only in-frame clones, some missing. Clone size and V and J calls were adopted from that table, with D and trimming inferred from the DNA. This sample yields more than 200,000 clones, of which about 90% are seen a single time; over 1.1% belongs to the top ten.

The V call is TRBV10-3, the J call TRBJ1-2; weak D call: TRBD1 (5 bases). The TCR sequence derives from a man aged 80 or over with acute or convalescent COVID-19. Source material: peripheral blood. DNA for the CDR3: TGTGCCATCAGCCCGACAGTCAACTATGGCTACACCTTC. Protein sequence: CAISPTVNYGYTF.